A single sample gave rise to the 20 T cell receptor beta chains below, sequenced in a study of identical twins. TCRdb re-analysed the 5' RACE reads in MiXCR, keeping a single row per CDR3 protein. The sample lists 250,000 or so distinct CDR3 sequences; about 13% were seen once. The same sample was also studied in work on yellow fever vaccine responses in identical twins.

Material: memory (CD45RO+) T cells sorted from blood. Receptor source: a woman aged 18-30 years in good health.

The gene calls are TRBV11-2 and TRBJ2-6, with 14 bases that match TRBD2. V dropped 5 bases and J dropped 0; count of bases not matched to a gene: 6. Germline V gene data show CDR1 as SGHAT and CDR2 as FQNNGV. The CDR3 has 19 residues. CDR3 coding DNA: TGTGCCAGCAGCCAAAGGACTAGCGGGAGGCCCTCTGGGGCCAACGTCCTGACTTTC. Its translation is CASSQRTSGRPSGANVLTF.

CDR3 sequence: CASSPEGTTYEQYF. The CDR3 coding sequence is TGTGCCAGCAGCCCAGAGGGGACTACCTACGAGCAGTACTTC. V gene TRBV6-1 combines with J gene TRBJ2-7, with 7 bases lining up with TRBD2. The CDR3 runs 14 residues. With 6 bases clipped from V and 2 bases from J, the junction kept 7 bases outside the gene matches. Germline CDR1 is MNHNS and CDR2 is SASEGT.

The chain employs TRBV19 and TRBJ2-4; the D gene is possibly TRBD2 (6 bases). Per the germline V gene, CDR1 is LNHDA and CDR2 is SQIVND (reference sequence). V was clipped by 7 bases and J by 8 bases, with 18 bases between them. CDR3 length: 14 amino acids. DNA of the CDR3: TGTGCCAGTACCAAAACGAGGAGGGGTGACATTCAGTACTTC. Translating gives CASTKTRRGDIQYF. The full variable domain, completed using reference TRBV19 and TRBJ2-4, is DGGITQSPKYLFRKEGQNVTLSCEQNLNHDAMYWYRQDPGQGLRLIYYSQIVNDFQKGDIAEGYSVSREKKESFPLTVTSAQKNPTAFYLCASTKTRRGDIQYFGAGTRLSVL.

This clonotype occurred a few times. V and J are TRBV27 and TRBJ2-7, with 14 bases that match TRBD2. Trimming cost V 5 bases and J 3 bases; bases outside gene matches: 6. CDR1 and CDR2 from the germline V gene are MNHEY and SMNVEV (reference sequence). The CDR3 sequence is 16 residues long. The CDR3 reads CASSPFGTSGSYEQYF. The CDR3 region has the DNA TGTGCCAGCAGTCCGTTTGGGACTAGCGGGAGCTACGAGCAGTACTTC.

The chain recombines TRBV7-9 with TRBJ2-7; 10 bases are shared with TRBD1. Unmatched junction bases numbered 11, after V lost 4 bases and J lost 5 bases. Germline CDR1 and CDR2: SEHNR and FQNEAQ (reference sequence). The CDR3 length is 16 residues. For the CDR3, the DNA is TGTGCCAGCAGCTCGAGACCCGGGACAGGGGTCCACGAGCAGTACTTC. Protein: CASSSRPGTGVHEQYF. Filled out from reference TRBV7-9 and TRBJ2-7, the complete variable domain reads DTGVSQNPRHKITKRGQNVTFRCDPISEHNRLYWYRQTLGQGPEFLTYFQNEAQLEKSRLLSDRFSAERPKGSFSTLEIQRTEQGDSAMYLCASSSRPGTGVHEQYFGPGTRLTVT.

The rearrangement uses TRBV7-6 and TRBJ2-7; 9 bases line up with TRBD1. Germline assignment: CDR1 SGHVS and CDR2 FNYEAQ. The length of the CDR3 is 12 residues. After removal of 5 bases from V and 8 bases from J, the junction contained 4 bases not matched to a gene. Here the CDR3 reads CASSPDRGQQYF. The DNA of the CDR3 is TGTGCCAGCAGCCCGGACAGGGGCCAGCAGTACTTC.

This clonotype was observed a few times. The DNA for the CDR3 is TGTGCCAGCAGTTTATGGGCGGGGGCTGGGGAGACCCAGTACTTC. This translates into CASSLWAGAGETQYF. J is TRBJ2-5 and V is TRBV12-3 or TRBV12-4, with D possibly being TRBD2 (7 bases). V lost 2 bases and J 5 bases, leaving 15 bases between the germline ends. CDR3 size: 15 residues.

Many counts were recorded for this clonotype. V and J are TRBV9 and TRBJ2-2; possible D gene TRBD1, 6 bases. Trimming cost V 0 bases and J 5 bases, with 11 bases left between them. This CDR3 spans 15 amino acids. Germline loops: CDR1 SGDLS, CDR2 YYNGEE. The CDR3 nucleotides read TGTGCCAGCAGCGTAGCTACAGGACAGACCGGGGAGCTGTTTTTT. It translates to CASSVATGQTGELFF.

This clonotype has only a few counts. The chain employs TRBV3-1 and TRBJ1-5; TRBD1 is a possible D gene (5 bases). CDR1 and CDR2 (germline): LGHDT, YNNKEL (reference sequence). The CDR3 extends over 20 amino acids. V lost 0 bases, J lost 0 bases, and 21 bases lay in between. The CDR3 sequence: CASSQDLRESRRYSNQPQHF. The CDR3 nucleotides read TGTGCCAGCAGCCAAGATCTCAGGGAATCGAGGCGGTATAGCAATCAGCCCCAGCATTTT.

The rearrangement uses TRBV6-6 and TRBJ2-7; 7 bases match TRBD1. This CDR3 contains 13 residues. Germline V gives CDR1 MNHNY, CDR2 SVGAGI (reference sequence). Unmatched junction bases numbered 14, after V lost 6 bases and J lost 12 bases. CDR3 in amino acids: CASREGAGFGLYF. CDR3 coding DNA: TGTGCCAGCAGAGAGGGGGCAGGATTTGGATTGTACTTC.

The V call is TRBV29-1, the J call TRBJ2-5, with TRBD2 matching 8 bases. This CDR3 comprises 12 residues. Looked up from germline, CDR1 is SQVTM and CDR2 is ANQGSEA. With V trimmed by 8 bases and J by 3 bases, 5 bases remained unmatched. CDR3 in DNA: TGCAGCACAGTCGGGGGGGAAGAGACCCAGTACTTC. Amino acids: CSTVGGEETQYF.

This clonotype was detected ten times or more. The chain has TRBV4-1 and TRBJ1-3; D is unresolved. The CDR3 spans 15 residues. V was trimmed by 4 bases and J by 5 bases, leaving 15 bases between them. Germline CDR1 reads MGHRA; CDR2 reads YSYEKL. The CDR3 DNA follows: TGCGCCAGCAGCCTAGGCCGGGGAAATCGAAACACCATATATTTT. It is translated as CASSLGRGNRNTIYF.

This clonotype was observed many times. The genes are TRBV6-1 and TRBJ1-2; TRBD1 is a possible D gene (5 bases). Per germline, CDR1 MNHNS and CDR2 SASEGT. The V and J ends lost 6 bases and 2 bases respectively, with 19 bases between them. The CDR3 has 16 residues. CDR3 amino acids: CASRPNTGMGNYGYTF. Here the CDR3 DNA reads TGTGCCAGCAGACCCAATACAGGAATGGGAAACTATGGCTACACCTTC.

The CDR3 nucleotides are TGCAGCGGGGGACTAGCGGGAATCAGTGAGCAGTTCTTC. This encodes CSGGLAGISEQFF. The V and J genes are TRBV29-1 and TRBJ2-1, with TRBD2 matching 13 bases. CDR3 length: 13 residues. Germline V gene sequence: CDR1 SQVTM, CDR2 ANQGSEA. Germline trimming cut 7 bases from V and 9 bases from J; bases unmatched to any gene: 6.

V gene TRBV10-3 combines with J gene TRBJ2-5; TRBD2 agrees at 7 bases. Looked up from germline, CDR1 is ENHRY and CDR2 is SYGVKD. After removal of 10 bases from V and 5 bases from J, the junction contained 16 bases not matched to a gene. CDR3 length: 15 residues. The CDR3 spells CATGGSNRVRETQYF. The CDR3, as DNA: TGTGCCACGGGAGGAAGCAACCGGGTAAGGGAGACCCAGTACTTC.

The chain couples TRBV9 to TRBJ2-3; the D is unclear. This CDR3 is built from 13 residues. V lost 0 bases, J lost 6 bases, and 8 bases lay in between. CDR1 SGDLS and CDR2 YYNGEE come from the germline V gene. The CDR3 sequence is CASSVGPGDTQYF. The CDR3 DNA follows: TGTGCCAGCAGCGTAGGACCCGGCGATACGCAGTATTTT.

In DNA form, the CDR3 reads TGTGCCAGCTCAACCGGACCCTACGAGCAGTACTTC. Encoded protein: CASSTGPYEQYF. The chain joins TRBV18 to TRBJ2-7, with D unresolved. The CDR3 contains 12 residues. Germline CDR1 reads KGHSH; CDR2 reads LQKENI. The V end was cut by 5 bases, the J end by 2 bases, with 7 bases between.

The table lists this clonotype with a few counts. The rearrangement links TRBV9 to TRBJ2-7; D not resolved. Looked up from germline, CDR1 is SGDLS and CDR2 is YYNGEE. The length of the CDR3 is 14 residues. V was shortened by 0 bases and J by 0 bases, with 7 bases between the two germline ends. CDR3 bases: TGTGCCAGCAGCGTAGGGGTTAGCTCCTACGAGCAGTACTTC. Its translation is CASSVGVSSYEQYF.

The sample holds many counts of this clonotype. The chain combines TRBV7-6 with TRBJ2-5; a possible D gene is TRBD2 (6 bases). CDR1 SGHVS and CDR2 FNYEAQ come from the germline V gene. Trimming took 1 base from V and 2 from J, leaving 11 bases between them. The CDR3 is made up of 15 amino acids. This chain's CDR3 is CASSLGWSGQETQYF. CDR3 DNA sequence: TGTGCCAGCAGCTTAGGCTGGAGCGGGCAAGAGACCCAGTACTTC.

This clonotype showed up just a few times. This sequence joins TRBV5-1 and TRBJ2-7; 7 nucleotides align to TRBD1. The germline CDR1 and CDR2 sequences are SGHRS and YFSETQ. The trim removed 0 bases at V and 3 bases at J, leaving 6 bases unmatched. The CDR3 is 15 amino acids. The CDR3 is CASSLVGQQNYEQYF. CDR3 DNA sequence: TGCGCCAGCAGCTTGGTGGGACAGCAAAACTACGAGCAGTACTTC. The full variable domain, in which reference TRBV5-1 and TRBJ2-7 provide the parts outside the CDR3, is KAGVTQTPRYLIKTRGQQVTLSCSPISGHRSVSWYQQTPGQGLQFLFEYFSETQRNKGNFPGRFSGRQFSNSRSEMNVSTLELGDSALYLCASSLVGQQNYEQYFGPGTRLTVT.